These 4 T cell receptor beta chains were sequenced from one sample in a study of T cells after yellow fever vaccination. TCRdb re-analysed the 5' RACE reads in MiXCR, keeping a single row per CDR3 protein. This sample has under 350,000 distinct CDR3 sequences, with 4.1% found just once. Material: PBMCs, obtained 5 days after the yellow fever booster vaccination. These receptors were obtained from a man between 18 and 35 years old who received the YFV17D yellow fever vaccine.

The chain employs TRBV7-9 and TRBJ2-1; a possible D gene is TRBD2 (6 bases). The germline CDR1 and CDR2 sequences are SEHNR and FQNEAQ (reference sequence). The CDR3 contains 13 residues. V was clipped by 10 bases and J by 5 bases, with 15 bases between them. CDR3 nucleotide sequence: TGTGCCACCCGGGTGGGGGGTCACAATGAGCAGTTCTTC. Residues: CATRVGGHNEQFF.

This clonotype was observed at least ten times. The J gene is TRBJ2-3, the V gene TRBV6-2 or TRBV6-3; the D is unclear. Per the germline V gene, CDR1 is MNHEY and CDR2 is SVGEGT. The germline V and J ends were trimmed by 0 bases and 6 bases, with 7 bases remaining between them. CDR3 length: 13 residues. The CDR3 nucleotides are TGTGCCAGCAGTTACTCACCGGTGGATACGCAGTATTTT. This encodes CASSYSPVDTQYF.

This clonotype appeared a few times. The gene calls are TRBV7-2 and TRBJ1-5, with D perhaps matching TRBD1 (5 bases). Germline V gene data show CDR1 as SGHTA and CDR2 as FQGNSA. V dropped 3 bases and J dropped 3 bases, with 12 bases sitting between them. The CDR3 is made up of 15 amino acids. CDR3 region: CASSLVGVDNQPQHF. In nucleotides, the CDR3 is TGTGCCAGCAGCTTGGTAGGGGTGGACAATCAGCCCCAGCATTTT.

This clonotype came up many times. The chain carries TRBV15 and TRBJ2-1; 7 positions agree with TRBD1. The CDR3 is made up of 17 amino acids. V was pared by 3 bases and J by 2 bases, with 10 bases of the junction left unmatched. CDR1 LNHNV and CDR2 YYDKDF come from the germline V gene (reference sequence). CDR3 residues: CATSSPPGTAAYNEQFF. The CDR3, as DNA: TGTGCCACCAGCAGTCCCCCCGGGACAGCCGCCTACAATGAGCAGTTCTTC.